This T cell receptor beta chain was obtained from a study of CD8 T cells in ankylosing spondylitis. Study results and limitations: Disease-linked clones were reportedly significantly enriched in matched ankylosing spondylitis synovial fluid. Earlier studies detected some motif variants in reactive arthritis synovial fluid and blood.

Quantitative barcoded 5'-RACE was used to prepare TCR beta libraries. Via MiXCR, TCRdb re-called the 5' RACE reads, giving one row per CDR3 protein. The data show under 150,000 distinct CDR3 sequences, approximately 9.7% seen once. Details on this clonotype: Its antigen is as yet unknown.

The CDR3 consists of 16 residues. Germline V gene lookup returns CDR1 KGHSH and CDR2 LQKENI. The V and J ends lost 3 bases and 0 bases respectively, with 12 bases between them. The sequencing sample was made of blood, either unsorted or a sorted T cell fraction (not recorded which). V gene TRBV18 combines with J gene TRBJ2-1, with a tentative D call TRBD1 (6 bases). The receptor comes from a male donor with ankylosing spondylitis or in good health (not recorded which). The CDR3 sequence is CASSPEGGSSYNEQFF. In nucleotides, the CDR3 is TGTGCCAGCTCACCCGAAGGGGGTAGCTCCTACAATGAGCAGTTCTTC.